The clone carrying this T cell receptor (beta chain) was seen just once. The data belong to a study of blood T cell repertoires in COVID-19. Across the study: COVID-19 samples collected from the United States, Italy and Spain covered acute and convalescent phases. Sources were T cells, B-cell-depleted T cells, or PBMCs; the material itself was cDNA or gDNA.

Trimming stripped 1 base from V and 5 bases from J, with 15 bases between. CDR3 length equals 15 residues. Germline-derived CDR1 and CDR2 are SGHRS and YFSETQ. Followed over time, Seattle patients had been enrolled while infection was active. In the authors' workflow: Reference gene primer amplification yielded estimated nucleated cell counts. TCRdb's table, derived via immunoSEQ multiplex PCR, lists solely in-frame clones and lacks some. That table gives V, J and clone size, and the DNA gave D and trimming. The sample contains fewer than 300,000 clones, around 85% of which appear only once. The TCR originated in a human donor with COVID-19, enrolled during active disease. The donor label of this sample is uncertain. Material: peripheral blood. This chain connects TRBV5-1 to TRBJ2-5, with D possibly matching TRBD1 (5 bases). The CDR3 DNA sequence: TGCGCCAGCAGCTTGCGAGCAGGGAAGAGGGAGACCCAGTACTTC. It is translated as CASSLRAGKRETQYF.